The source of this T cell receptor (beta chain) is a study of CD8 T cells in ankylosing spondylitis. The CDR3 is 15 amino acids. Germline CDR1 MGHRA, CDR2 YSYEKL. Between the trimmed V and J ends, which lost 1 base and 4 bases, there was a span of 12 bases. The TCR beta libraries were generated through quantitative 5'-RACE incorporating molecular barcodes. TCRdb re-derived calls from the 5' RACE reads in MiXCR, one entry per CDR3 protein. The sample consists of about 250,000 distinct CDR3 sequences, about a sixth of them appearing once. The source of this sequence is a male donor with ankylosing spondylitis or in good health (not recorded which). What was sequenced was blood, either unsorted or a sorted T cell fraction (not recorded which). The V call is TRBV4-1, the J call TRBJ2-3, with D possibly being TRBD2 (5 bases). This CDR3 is CASSQVAGFPDTQYF. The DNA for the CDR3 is TGCGCCAGCAGCCAAGTCGCGGGTTTTCCAGATACGCAGTATTTT.